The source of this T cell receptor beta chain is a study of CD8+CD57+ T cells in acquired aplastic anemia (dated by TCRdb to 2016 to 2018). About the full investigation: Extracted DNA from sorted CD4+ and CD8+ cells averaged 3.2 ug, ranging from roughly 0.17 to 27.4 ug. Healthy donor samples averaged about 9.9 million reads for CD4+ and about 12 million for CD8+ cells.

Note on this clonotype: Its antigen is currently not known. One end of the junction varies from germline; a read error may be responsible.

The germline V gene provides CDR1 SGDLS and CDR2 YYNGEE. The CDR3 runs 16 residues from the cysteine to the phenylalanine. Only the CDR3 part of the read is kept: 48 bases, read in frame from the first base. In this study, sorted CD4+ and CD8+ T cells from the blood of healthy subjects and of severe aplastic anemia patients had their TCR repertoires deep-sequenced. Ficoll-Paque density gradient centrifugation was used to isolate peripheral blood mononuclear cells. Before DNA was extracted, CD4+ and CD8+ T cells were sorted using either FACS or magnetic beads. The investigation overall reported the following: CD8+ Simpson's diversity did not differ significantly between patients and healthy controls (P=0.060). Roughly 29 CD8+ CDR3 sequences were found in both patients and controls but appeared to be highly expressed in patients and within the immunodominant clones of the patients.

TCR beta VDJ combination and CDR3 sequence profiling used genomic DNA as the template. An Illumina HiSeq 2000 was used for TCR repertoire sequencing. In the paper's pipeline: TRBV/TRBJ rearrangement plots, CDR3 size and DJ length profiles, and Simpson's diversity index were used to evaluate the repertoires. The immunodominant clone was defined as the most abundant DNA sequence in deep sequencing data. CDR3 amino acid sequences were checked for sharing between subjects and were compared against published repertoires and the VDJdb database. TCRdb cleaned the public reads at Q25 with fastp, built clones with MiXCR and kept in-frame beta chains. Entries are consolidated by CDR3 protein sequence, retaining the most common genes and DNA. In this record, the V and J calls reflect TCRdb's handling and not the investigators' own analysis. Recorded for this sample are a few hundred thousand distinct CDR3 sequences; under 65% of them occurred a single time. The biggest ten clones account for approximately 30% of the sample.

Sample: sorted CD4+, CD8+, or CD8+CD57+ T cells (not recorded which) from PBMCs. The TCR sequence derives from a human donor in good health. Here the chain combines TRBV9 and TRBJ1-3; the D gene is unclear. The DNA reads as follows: TGTGCCAGCAGCGTAGCGGCGACTACCTCTGGAAACACTATATATTTT. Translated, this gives CASSVAATTSGNTIYF.